One and the same sample provided the 21 T cell receptor beta chains below, sequenced in a study of blood T cell repertoires in COVID-19 (dated by TCRdb to 2018 to 2021). Libraries were made using the immunoSEQ multiplex PCR assay. TCRdb limited this immuneACCESS table to in-frame rearrangements with V and J called. A share of clones is missing; checked studies link under half to unresolved V genes, and the rest is unexplained. This sample holds 170,000 or so clones; just under 80% were observed only once. The ten largest clones add up to approximately 6.2% of the sample. Input material: peripheral blood. These receptors were taken from a man between 65 and 85 years old with active or convalescent COVID-19.

The V gene is TRBV29-1, the J gene TRBJ2-5, with 9 bases lining up with TRBD1. Germline loops: CDR1 SQVTM, CDR2 ANQGSEA. Trimming at V came to 6 bases and at J to 5 bases, leaving 10 bases not matched to a gene. The CDR3 runs 14 residues. CDR3 bases: TGCAGCGTCTCAACTACAGGGGGCATGGAGACCCAGTACTTC. Protein product: CSVSTTGGMETQYF.

V usage is TRBV3-1 (or the pseudogene TRBV3-2) and J usage is TRBJ2-6; D is uncertain. This CDR3 is built from 14 residues. Germline lookup yields CDR1 LGHDT and CDR2 YNNKEL (reference sequence). V shed 0 bases and J shed 2 bases, with 2 bases lying between them. The CDR3 region is CASSQDTGANVLTF. CDR3 DNA: TGTGCCAGCAGCCAAGACACTGGGGCCAACGTCCTGACTTTC.

The table lists this clone with a count of one. The gene calls are TRBV18 and TRBJ1-1, with D unclear. The CDR3 length is 15 residues. Germline V gives CDR1 KGHSH, CDR2 LQKENI. Trimming stripped 2 bases from V and 3 bases from J, with 13 bases between. This CDR3 reads CASSPSAGWDTEAFF. The DNA for the CDR3 is TGTGCCAGCTCACCATCGGCGGGATGGGACACTGAAGCTTTCTTT. The whole variable domain, remainder taken from reference TRBV18 and TRBJ1-1, is NAGVMQNPRHLVRRRGQEARLRCSPMKGHSHVYWYRQLPEEGLKFMVYLQKENIIDESGMPKERFSAEFPKEGPSILRIQQVVRGDSAAYFCASSPSAGWDTEAFFGQGTRLTVV.

The chain carries TRBV7-2 and TRBJ1-2; 8 bases match TRBD1. The CDR3 length is 15 residues. Germline V lookup: CDR1 SGHTA, CDR2 FQGNSA. Germline trimming cut 0 bases from V and 7 bases from J; bases unmatched to any gene: 7. CDR3 protein: CASSLASGGGFGYTF. CDR3 bases: TGTGCCAGCAGCTTAGCGTCAGGGGGCGGGTTTGGCTACACCTTC.

This chain's CDR3 is CASSAIQGAGEKLFF. Here the CDR3 DNA reads TGTGCCAGCAGCGCGATACAGGGGGCGGGTGAAAAACTGTTTTTT. The rearrangement joins TRBV7-9 to TRBJ1-4; 9 nucleotides agree with TRBD1. Germline loops: CDR1 SEHNR, CDR2 FQNEAQ (reference sequence). The V and J ends lost 5 bases and 7 bases, in that order; junction bases with no gene match: 8. The CDR3 runs to 15 residues.

This clone is a singleton in its sample. The gene calls are TRBV10-1 and TRBJ2-1, with 7 bases identical to TRBD1. Germline loops: CDR1 WNHNN, CDR2 SYGVQD (reference sequence). The CDR3 extends over 17 amino acids. V was clipped by 3 bases and J by 4 bases; unmatched bases: 12. CDR3 protein: CASSEGPNTGEYNEQFF. Written as DNA, the CDR3 is TGCGCCAGCAGTGAAGGGCCCAATACAGGGGAATACAATGAGCAGTTCTTC.

J is TRBJ1-4 and V is TRBV19, with TRBD1 identical over 8 bases. Germline lookup yields CDR1 LNHDA and CDR2 SQIVND (reference sequence). J was trimmed by 5 bases and V by 6 bases; bases with no gene match: 8. This CDR3 is built from 15 residues. The CDR3 DNA reads as TGTGCCAGTAGATCCAAGACAGGGGAAAATGAAAAACTGTTTTTT. It encodes CASRSKTGENEKLFF. Drawing the rest from reference TRBV19 and TRBJ1-4, the complete variable domain is DGGITQSPKYLFRKEGQNVTLSCEQNLNHDAMYWYRQDPGQGLRLIYYSQIVNDFQKGDIAEGYSVSREKKESFPLTVTSAQKNPTAFYLCASRSKTGENEKLFFGSGTQLSVL.

Notes on this clone: Other DNA sequences in this specimen translate into the identical CDR3. The V call is TRBV3-1 (or the pseudogene TRBV3-2), the J call TRBJ2-5; no clear D. Germline CDR1 LGHDT, CDR2 YNNKEL (reference sequence). This CDR3 has 13 residues. Trimming shortened V by 3 bases and J by 1 base, and 6 bases separated the two germline ends. DNA for the CDR3: TGTGCCAGCAGCCAGCAGGTCCAAGAGACCCAGTACTTC. Residues: CASSQQVQETQYF.

This sequence joins TRBV4-1 and TRBJ2-7; 15 bases fit TRBD2. Germline V gives CDR1 MGHRA, CDR2 YSYEKL. The CDR3 runs to 19 residues. Trimming took 3 bases from V and 6 from J; bases not matched to a gene: 15. Written as DNA, the CDR3 is TGCGCCAGCAGCCAGGGCGCCGGGACTAGCGGGAGGCGGACCTCCGAGCAGTACTTC. Translating it yields CASSQGAGTSGRRTSEQYF.

This clone was detected a few times. This chain connects TRBV5-4 to TRBJ1-6, with unresolved D. V was cut by 1 base and J by 0 bases, with 14 bases left in between. The CDR3 loop spans 18 amino acids. Germline V gene lookup returns CDR1 SGHNT and CDR2 YYREEE (reference sequence). CDR3 loop: CASSLSDYGGSYNSPLHF. In nucleotides, the CDR3 is TGTGCCAGCAGCTTGTCCGACTACGGTGGCTCCTATAATTCACCCCTCCACTTT.

The genes are TRBV5-1 and TRBJ1-3; a weak D match, TRBD1 (6 bases). V was pared by 3 bases and J by 0 bases, with 10 bases between. This CDR3 comprises 15 residues. Germline values: CDR1 SGHRS, CDR2 YFSETQ. This chain's CDR3 is CASSSTGLSGNTIYF. The CDR3 DNA is TGCGCCAGCAGCTCCACAGGGCTCTCTGGAAACACCATATATTTT. Full variable domain (remainder filled in from reference TRBV5-1 and TRBJ1-3): KAGVTQTPRYLIKTRGQQVTLSCSPISGHRSVSWYQQTPGQGLQFLFEYFSETQRNKGNFPGRFSGRQFSNSRSEMNVSTLELGDSALYLCASSSTGLSGNTIYFGEGSWLTVV.

V is TRBV9 and J is TRBJ2-7, with 9 bases identical to TRBD2. V was pared by 4 bases and J by 2 bases, with 7 bases of the junction left unmatched. The CDR3 covers 15 residues. Germline values: CDR1 SGDLS, CDR2 YYNGEE. The CDR3 nucleotides are TGTGCCAGCAGCCGGGAGGCGGGAGGGGCCTACGAGCAGTACTTC. Protein product: CASSREAGGAYEQYF. The complete variable domain, with remaining parts taken from reference TRBV9 and TRBJ2-7, reads DSGVTQTPKHLITATGQRVTLRCSPRSGDLSVYWYQQSLDQGLQFLIQYYNGEERAKGNILERFSAQQFPDLHSELNLSSLELGDSALYFCASSREAGGAYEQYFGPGTRLTVT.

The rearrangement joins TRBV7-8 to TRBJ2-7, with 7 bases that match TRBD1. CDR3 length: 15 amino acids. The V and J ends lost 4 bases and 2 bases, in that order; junction bases with no gene match: 8. Germline assignment: CDR1 SGHVS and CDR2 FQNEAQ. This CDR3 reads CASSSHRGTAYEQYF. The CDR3 DNA follows: TGTGCCAGCAGCTCCCACAGGGGTACAGCCTACGAGCAGTACTTC.

The chain links TRBV5-1 to TRBJ2-7; D may be TRBD1 (6 bases). V lost 2 bases and J lost 4, with 7 bases in between. CDR1 and CDR2 (germline): SGHRS, YFSETQ. The CDR3 is made up of 12 amino acids. DNA for the CDR3: TGCGCCAGCAGCTTCCAGGGGTACGAGCAGTACTTC. It is translated as CASSFQGYEQYF.

V usage is TRBV18 and J usage is TRBJ2-3, with 8 bases fitting TRBD2. There are 19 residues in the CDR3. V gave up 1 base and J gave up 3 bases; unmatched junction bases: 15. Germline CDR1 KGHSH, CDR2 LQKENI. As DNA, the CDR3 is TGTGCCAGCTCACCACTCGCGGGAGGCTCCTCGTCGGTAACAGATACGCAGTATTTT. Its translation is CASSPLAGGSSSVTDTQYF.

The chain has TRBV2 and TRBJ2-2; the D gene is possibly TRBD2 (5 bases). The CDR3 is 14 residues long. The V gene lost 7 bases and the J gene lost 0 bases, with 9 bases spanning the gap. Germline V gene lookup returns CDR1 SNHLY and CDR2 FYNNEI. CDR3: CASTQRTNTGELFF. CDR3 coding DNA: TGTGCCAGCACACAGCGGACGAACACCGGGGAGCTGTTTTTT.

The rearrangement uses TRBV5-1 and TRBJ1-1, with D possibly TRBD1 on 6 matching bases. The CDR3 loop spans 17 amino acids. The V and J ends lost 5 bases and 0 bases respectively, with 20 bases between them. Germline CDR1 and CDR2: SGHRS and YFSETQ. The CDR3 sequence is CASSDHLGGQMNTEAFF. In DNA form, the CDR3 reads TGCGCCAGCAGTGATCATCTAGGAGGACAGATGAACACTGAAGCTTTCTTT.

The chain combines TRBV7-2 with TRBJ1-4; D not certain. CDR1 is SGHTA, CDR2 FQGNSA, per germline. Trimming took off 1 base at V and 0 bases at J, with 9 bases between the two ends. This CDR3 is 16 amino acids long. The CDR3 nucleotides are TGTGCCAGCAGCTTAGTTCTCAGAACAACTAATGAAAAACTGTTTTTT. It translates to CASSLVLRTTNEKLFF.

The chain links TRBV30 to TRBJ1-6; 9 bases match TRBD1. The germline CDR1 and CDR2 sequences are GTSNPN and SVGIG (reference sequence). J lost 9 bases, V lost 0 bases, and 6 bases had no gene match. CDR3 size: 15 residues. In DNA form, the CDR3 reads TGTGCCTGGAGTGTACGGGGACAGGGAAGTTCACCCCTCCACTTT. This encodes CAWSVRGQGSSPLHF.

The CDR3 region is CVCAGVWRYEQYF. The CDR3 bases are TGTGTCTGTGCAGGGGTCTGGAGATACGAGCAGTACTTC. The V gene is TRBV2, the J gene TRBJ2-7, with D perhaps matching TRBD1 (6 bases). The germline gives CDR1 SNHLY, CDR2 FYNNEI. This CDR3 contains 13 residues. Drawing the rest from reference TRBV2 and TRBJ2-7, the complete variable domain is EPEVTQTPSHQVTQMGQEVILRCVPISNHLYFYWYRQILGQKVEFLVSFYNNEISEKSEIFDDQFSVERPDGSNFTLKIRSTKLEDSAMYFCVCAGVWRYEQYFGPGTRLTVT.

This clone was detected only once. The CDR3 reads CASSLVPGSNQPQHF. Here the CDR3 DNA reads TGCGCCAGCAGCTTGGTACCGGGGAGCAATCAGCCCCAGCATTTT. This chain uses TRBV5-1 with TRBJ1-5; D not resolved. The germline V and J ends were trimmed by 0 bases and 1 base, with 8 bases remaining between them. The CDR3 spans 15 residues. The germline V gene encodes CDR1 SGHRS and CDR2 YFSETQ.